This T cell receptor (beta chain) was found in a study of CD8 T cells in Susac syndrome. About 0.45 to 1 ug RNA was reverse transcribed with random hexamers. MiXCR, run by TCRdb on the immunoSEQ multiplex PCR reads, gives a single entry per CDR3 protein. The table lists some 200,000 distinct CDR3 sequences, over 90% of them singletons. The CDR3 runs 18 residues. V lost 1 base and J lost 1, with 18 bases in between. From germline, CDR1 is SGHTA and CDR2 FQGNSA. The V call is TRBV7-2, the J call TRBJ2-3; D is unresolved. The sequence came from a human donor with multiple sclerosis. Sample: CD4+ T cells from PBMCs. Here the CDR3 reads CASSLDHRRGPGTDTQYF. The CDR3 bases are TGTGCCAGCAGCTTAGATCATAGGCGAGGTCCCGGCACAGATACGCAGTATTTT.